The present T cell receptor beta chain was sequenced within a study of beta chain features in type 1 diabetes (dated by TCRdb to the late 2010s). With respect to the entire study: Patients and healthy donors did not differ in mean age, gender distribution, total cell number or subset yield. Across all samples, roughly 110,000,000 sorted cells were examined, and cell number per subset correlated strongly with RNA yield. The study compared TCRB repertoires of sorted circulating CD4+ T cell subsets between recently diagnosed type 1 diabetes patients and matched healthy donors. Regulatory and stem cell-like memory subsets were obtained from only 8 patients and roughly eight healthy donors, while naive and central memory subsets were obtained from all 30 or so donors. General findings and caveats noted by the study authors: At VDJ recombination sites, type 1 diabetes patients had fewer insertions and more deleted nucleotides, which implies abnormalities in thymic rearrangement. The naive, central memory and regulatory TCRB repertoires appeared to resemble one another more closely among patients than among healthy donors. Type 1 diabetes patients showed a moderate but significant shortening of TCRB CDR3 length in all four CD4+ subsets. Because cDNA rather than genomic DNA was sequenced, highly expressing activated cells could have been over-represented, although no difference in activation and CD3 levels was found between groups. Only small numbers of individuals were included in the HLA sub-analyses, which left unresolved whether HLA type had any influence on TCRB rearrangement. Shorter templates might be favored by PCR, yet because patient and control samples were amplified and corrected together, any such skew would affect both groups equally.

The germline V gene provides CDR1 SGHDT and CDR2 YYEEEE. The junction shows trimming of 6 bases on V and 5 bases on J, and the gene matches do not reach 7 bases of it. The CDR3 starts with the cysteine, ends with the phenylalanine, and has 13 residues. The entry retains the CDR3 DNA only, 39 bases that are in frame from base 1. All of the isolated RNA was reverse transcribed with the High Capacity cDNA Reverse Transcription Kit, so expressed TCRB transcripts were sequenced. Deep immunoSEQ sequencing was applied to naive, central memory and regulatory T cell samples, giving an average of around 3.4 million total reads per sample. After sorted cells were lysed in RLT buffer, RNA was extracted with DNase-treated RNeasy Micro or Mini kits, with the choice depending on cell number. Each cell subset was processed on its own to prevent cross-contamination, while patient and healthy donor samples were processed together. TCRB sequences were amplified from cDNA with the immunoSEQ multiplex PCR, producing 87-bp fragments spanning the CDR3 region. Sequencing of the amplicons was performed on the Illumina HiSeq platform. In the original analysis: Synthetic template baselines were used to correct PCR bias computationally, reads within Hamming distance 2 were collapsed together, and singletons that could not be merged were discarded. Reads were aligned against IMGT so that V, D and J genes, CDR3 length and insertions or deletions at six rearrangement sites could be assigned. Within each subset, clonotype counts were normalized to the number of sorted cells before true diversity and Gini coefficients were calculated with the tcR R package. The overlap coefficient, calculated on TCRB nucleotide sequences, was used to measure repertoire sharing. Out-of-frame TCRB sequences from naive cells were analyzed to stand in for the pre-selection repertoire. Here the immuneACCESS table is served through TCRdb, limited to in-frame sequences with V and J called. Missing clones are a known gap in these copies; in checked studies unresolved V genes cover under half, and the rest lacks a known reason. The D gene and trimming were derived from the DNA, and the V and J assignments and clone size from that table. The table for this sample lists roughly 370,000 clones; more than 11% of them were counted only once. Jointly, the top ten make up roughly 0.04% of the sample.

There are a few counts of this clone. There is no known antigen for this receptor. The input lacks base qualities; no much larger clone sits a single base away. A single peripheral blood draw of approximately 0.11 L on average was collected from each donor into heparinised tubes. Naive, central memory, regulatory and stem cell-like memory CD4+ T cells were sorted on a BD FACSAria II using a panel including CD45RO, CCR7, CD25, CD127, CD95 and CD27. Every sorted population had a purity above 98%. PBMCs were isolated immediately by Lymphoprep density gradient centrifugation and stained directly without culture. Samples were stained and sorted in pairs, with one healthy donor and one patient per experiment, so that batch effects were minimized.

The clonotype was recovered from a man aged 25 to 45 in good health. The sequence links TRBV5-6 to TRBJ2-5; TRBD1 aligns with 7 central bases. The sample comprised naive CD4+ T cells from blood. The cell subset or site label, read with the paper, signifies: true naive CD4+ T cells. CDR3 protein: CASTTGSMETQYF. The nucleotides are TGTGCCAGCACGACAGGGAGTATGGAGACCCAGTACTTC. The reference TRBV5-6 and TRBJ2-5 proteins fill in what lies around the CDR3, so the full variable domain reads DAGVTQSPTHLIKTRGQQVTLRCSPKSGHDTVSWYQQALGQGPQFIFQYYEEEERQRGNFPDRFSGHQFPNYSSELNVNALLLGDSALYLCASTTGSMETQYFGPGTRLLVL.